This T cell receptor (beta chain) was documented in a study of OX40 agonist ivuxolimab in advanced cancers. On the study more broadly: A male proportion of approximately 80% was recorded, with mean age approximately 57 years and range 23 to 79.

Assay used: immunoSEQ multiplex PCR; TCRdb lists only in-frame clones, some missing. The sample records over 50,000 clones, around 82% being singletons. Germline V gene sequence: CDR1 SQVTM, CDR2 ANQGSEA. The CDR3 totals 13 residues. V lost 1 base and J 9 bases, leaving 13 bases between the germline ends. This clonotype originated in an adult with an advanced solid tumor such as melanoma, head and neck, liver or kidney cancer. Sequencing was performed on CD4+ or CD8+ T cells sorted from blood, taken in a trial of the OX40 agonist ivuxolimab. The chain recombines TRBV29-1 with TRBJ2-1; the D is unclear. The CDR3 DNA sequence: TGCAGCGTTGAAGGACTGAGTGAGGCTGAGCAGTTCTTC. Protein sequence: CSVEGLSEAEQFF.